The clone carrying this T cell receptor beta chain was picked up a small number of times. Its antigen is unidentified. This entry comes from a study of spatial heterogeneity in lung cancer. Overall study context: The count of detected beta-chain sequences consistently exceeded that of alpha-chain sequences.

Notes on the study in general: Blood showed ubiquitous tumor TCRs more often at resection than at routine follow-up.

The germline V gene encodes CDR1 SQVTM and CDR2 ANQGSEA. This CDR3 is 13 amino acids long. V was pared by 8 bases and J by 1 base, with 11 bases between. The time point here: sample taken at primary tumor resection. Researchers sequenced whole RNA taken from tumor, nontumor lung or frozen PBMC without sorting. A unique molecular identifier was attached to every TCR cDNA molecule. Via MiXCR, TCRdb re-called the 5' RACE reads, giving one row per CDR3 protein. The top ten hold over 40% of the sample, which has about 92,000 distinct CDR3 sequences, approximately 12% seen once. This sample comprised PBMCs, obtained at surgery. The chain uses TRBV29-1 and TRBJ2-2, with TRBD1 as a possible D gene (6 bases). The clonotype was recovered from a male donor with early-stage non-small cell lung cancer. The CDR3 coding sequence is TGCAGCACCCAGACAGGGAACACCGGGGAGCTGTTTTTT. It translates to CSTQTGNTGELFF.